These 17 T cell receptor beta chains were all obtained from the same sample, sequenced in a study of post-analysis software for immune sequencing data. The study, taken as a whole, reports: The study found TRBV5-6, TRBV5-1 and TRBV20-1 among about five TRBV segments more frequent in patients than controls.

These receptors are not linked to any known antigen. Researchers reported that TCR beta cDNA libraries carried unique molecular identifiers. TCRdb re-called the PCR reads through MiXCR, storing one row per CDR3 protein. In the table there are roughly 730,000 distinct CDR3 sequences, roughly 29% of which are singletons. The sequencing sample was made of blood. The receptor set was obtained from a girl aged 5-17 years with multiple sclerosis.

In this sample, this clonotype turned up a few times. This chain connects TRBV13 to TRBJ2-7; no firm D call. Trimming took 0 bases from V and 6 from J, leaving 6 bases between them. CDR3 size: 12 residues. Looked up from germline, CDR1 is PRHDT and CDR2 is FYEKMQ (reference sequence). This CDR3 reads CASSLGTTEQYF. CDR3 nucleotides: TGTGCCAGCAGCTTAGGTACCACCGAGCAGTACTTC.

The rearrangement links TRBV7-2 to TRBJ2-1; 7 nucleotides align to TRBD1. The junction had 14 bases not matched to a gene; V was cut back by 5 bases and J by 7 bases. CDR3 size: 16 residues. Germline assignment: CDR1 SGHTA and CDR2 FQGNSA. The CDR3: CASSPFGVGGGNEQFF. CDR3 coding DNA: TGTGCCAGCAGCCCGTTCGGTGTAGGGGGCGGGAATGAGCAGTTCTTC. Full variable domain (rest looked up from reference TRBV7-2 and TRBJ2-1): GAGVSQSPSNKVTEKGKDVELRCDPISGHTALYWYRQSLGQGLEFLIYFQGNSAPDKSGLPSDRFSAERTGGSVSTLTIQRTQQEDSAVYLCASSPFGVGGGNEQFFGPGTRLTVL.

J is TRBJ1-5 and V is TRBV29-1; 10 bases are a match to TRBD1. The CDR3 sequence is 15 residues long. V shed 4 bases and J 3 bases; nucleotides not matched to a gene: 6. In germline, CDR1 is SQVTM, CDR2 ANQGSEA. The CDR3 is CSVGGQGTNNQPQHF. The CDR3 region has the DNA TGCAGCGTTGGGGGACAGGGGACTAACAATCAGCCCCAGCATTTT.

The sample holds a few counts of this clonotype. The chain combines TRBV14 with TRBJ2-1, with D unresolved. Germline V gene data show CDR1 as SGHDN and CDR2 as FVKESK. The CDR3 sequence is 13 residues long. V lost 4 bases to trimming and J lost 7 bases, with 11 bases between them. The CDR3 here is CASSPTTANEQFF. CDR3 DNA: TGTGCCAGCAGCCCCACGACCGCAAATGAGCAGTTCTTC.

Many counts were recorded for this clonotype. The chain couples TRBV29-1 to TRBJ2-6; 10 bases are shared with TRBD1. CDR1 and CDR2 from the germline V gene are SQVTM and ANQGSEA. V lost 7 bases to trimming and J lost 4 bases; unmatched junction nucleotides: 7. The CDR3 runs to 15 residues. This CDR3 reads CSGWTGGDGANVLTF. In DNA form, the CDR3 reads TGCAGCGGGTGGACAGGGGGTGACGGGGCCAACGTCCTGACTTTC.

This clonotype appeared a few times. The V gene is TRBV6-2 or TRBV6-3, the J gene TRBJ2-5; 9 positions agree with TRBD2. The CDR3 has 16 amino acids. The trim removed 3 bases at V and 1 base at J, leaving 6 bases unmatched. Germline V gene sequence: CDR1 MNHEY, CDR2 SVGEGT. This chain's CDR3 is CASSYRLAEIQETQYF. CDR3 coding DNA: TGTGCCAGCAGTTATCGACTAGCGGAGATCCAAGAGACCCAGTACTTC.

Here the CDR3 DNA reads TGTGCCTCCGCCGGGAGGAACACCGGGGAGCTGTTTTTT. As protein: CASAGRNTGELFF. The chain employs TRBV7-9 and TRBJ2-2; D perhaps matches TRBD2 (6 bases). In germline, CDR1 is SEHNR, CDR2 FQNEAQ (reference sequence). The V and J ends lost 11 bases and 1 base respectively, with 11 bases between them. The CDR3 is 13 residues long.

In its sample, this clonotype was seen many times. CDR3 loop: CASSQGRVVNYGYTF. The CDR3 DNA reads TGCGCCAGCAGCCAGGGGAGGGTGGTCAACTATGGCTACACCTTC. The chain joins TRBV4-3 to TRBJ1-2, with D unresolved. CDR3 length: 15 amino acids. V was pared by 3 bases and J by 2 bases, with 13 bases between. Germline V gene lookup returns CDR1 LGHNA and CDR2 YSLEER.

This clonotype was counted a few times. CDR3 sequence (DNA): TGTGCCAGCAGCGGTGACAGGGGGTGGGCAGATACGCAGTATTTT. Amino acid sequence: CASSGDRGWADTQYF. This rearrangement joins TRBV7-8 to TRBJ2-3; 9 nucleotides line up with TRBD1. V gave up 5 bases and J gave up 4 bases; unmatched junction bases: 7. This CDR3 is built from 15 residues. CDR1 and CDR2 (germline): SGHVS, FQNEAQ.

This clonotype has only one observation. This sequence joins TRBV7-2 and TRBJ1-1, with no clear D. This CDR3 is 16 amino acids long. Looked up from germline, CDR1 is SGHTA and CDR2 is FQGNSA. The ends were cut back, 1 base at V and 1 base at J, with 13 bases in the middle. CDR3 protein: CASSLVTPRGNTEAFF. The CDR3 DNA is TGTGCCAGCAGCTTAGTTACGCCTCGGGGGAACACTGAAGCTTTCTTT.

This clonotype was seen a few times. The rearrangement links TRBV20-1 to TRBJ2-3; 8 bases line up with TRBD2. Germline V gene lookup returns CDR1 DFQATT and CDR2 SNEGSKA (reference sequence). The CDR3 contains 12 residues. The trim removed 6 bases at V and 6 bases at J, leaving 5 bases unmatched. Written as DNA, the CDR3 is TGCAGTGCCGAAGCGGGAGACGATACGCAGTATTTT. Protein: CSAEAGDDTQYF.

This clonotype was seen only once. J is TRBJ1-1 and V is TRBV20-1; no clear D gene. Germline loops: CDR1 DFQATT, CDR2 SNEGSKA (reference sequence). The V end lost 7 bases, the J end lost 1 base, and 10 bases lay between the germline ends. The CDR3 has 12 residues. CDR3 nucleotides: TGCAGTGGATGGGCGTGGAACACTGAAGCTTTCTTT. This codes for CSGWAWNTEAFF.

J is TRBJ2-2 and V is TRBV4-3; possible D gene TRBD2, 6 bases. The V end was cut by 3 bases, the J end by 6 bases, with 20 bases between. The germline CDR1 and CDR2 sequences are LGHNA and YSLEER. The CDR3 runs to 17 residues. The CDR3 protein is CASSQYWRGSGSGELFF. The CDR3 coding sequence is TGCGCCAGCAGCCAGTACTGGCGGGGCTCGGGGTCCGGGGAGCTGTTTTTT.

The genes are TRBV11-1 and TRBJ2-1; D perhaps matches TRBD2 (6 bases). CDR3 length: 15 residues. Per the germline V gene, CDR1 is SGHAT and CDR2 is FQDESV (reference sequence). V was pared by 5 bases and J by 0 bases, with 11 bases between. The CDR3 reads CASSRSSVSYNEQFF. The DNA of the CDR3 is TGTGCCAGCAGCCGTTCTAGCGTCTCCTACAATGAGCAGTTCTTC.

The CDR3 spells CASSLFQRGKETQYF. CDR3 sequence (DNA): TGTGCCAGCAGTTTATTCCAGCGGGGAAAAGAGACCCAGTACTTC. The rearrangement links TRBV27 to TRBJ2-5; 7 bases map to TRBD2. CDR1 is MNHEY and CDR2 is SMNVEV in the germline V gene (reference sequence). The V gene end was trimmed by 1 base and the J gene end by 3 bases; junction bases not matched to a gene: 5. The CDR3 has 15 amino acids.

At least ten counts were recorded for this clonotype. J is TRBJ2-1 and V is TRBV6-4, with 11 bases identical to TRBD1. Germline lookup yields CDR1 MRHNA and CDR2 SNTAGT. This CDR3 spans 16 amino acids. V was clipped by 8 bases and J by 4 bases; unmatched bases: 10. The CDR3 DNA reads TGTGCCAGCGACCCAGGGACAGGGGGGGGATACAATGAGCAGTTCTTC. It yields the protein CASDPGTGGGYNEQFF.

The rearrangement uses TRBV20-1 and TRBJ2-4; 7 bases fit TRBD2. Per the germline V gene, CDR1 is DFQATT and CDR2 is SNEGSKA (reference sequence). Trimming cost V 6 bases and J 7 bases; bases outside gene matches: 6. This CDR3 comprises 12 residues. In nucleotides, the CDR3 is TGCAGTGCCGCCCGACTAGCCAACATTCAGTACTTC. Translated, it gives CSAARLANIQYF.